This T cell receptor (beta chain) was sequenced during a study of T-cell reconstitution after alpha-beta-depleted transplantation in children. The CDR3 contains 17 residues. Unique molecular identifiers were used in preparing the TCRbeta library. A single record per CDR3 protein comes from TCRdb applying MiXCR to the PCR reads. Found here are 500,000 to 600,000 distinct CDR3 sequences, 27% of them singletons; the top ten hold around 36%. This clonotype was detected only a few times. Sequenced here: PBMCs, sampled before TCRalphabeta/CD19-depleted stem cell transplant. The chain employs TRBV1 and TRBJ1-2; no check of the table's D call, TRBD1, against the DNA was made. TRBV1 is given as a pseudogene. The TCR sequence derives from a boy younger than two with Wiskott-Aldrich syndrome, due to receive a stem cell transplant. The DNA for the CDR3 is TGCACCAGCAGCCAAGCGCTCCCTTGGCAGGGGCGGAATGGCTACACCTTC. It yields the protein CTSSQALPWQGRNGYTF.